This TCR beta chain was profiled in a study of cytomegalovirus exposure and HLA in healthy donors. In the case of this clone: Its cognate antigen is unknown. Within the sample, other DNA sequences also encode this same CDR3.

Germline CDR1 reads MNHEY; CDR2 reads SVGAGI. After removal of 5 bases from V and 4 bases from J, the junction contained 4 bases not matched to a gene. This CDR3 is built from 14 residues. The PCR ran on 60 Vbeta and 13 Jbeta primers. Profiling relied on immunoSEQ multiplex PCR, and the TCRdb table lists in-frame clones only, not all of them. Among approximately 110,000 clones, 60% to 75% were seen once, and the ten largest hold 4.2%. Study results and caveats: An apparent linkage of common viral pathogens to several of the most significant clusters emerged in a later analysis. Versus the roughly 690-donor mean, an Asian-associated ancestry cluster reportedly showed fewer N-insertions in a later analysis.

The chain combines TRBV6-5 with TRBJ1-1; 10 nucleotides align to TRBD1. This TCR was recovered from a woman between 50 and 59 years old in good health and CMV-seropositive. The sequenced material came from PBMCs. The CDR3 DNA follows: TGTGCCAGCAGTCGACAGGGGGCAGGCACTGAAGCTTTCTTT. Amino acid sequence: CASSRQGAGTEAFF.